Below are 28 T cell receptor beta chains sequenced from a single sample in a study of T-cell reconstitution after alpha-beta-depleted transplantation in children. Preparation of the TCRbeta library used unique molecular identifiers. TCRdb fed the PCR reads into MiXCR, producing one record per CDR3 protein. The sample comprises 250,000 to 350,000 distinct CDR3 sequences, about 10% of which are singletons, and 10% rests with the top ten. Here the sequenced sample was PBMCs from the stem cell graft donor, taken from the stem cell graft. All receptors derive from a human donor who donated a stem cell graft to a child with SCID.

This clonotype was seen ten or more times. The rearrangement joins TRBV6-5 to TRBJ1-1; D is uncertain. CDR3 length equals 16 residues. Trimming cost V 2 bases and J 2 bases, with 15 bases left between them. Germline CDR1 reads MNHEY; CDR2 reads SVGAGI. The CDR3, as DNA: TGTGCCAGCAGTTACCAGTATGACCGCCCAAACACTGAAGCTTTCTTT. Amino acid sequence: CASSYQYDRPNTEAFF.

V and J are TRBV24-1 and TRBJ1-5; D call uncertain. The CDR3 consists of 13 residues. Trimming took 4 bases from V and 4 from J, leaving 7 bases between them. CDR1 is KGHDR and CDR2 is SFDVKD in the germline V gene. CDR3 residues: CATSEVGNQPQHF. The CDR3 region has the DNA TGTGCCACCAGTGAAGTGGGTAATCAGCCCCAGCATTTT.

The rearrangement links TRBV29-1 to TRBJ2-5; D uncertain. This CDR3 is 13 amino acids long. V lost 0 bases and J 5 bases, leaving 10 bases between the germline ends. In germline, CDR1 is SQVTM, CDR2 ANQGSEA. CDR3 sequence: CSVEDRHRETQYF. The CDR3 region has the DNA TGCAGCGTTGAAGATCGGCACCGGGAGACCCAGTACTTC. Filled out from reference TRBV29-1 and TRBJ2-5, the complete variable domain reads SAVISQKPSRDICQRGTSLTIQCQVDSQVTMMFWYRQQPGQSLTLIATANQGSEATYESGFVIDKFPISRPNLTFSTLTVSNMSPEDSSIYLCSVEDRHRETQYFGPGTRLLVL.

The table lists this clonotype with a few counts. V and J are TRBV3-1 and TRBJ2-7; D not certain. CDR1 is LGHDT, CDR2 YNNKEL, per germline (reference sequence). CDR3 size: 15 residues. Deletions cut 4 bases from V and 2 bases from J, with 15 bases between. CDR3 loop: CASSPIRAEAYEQYF. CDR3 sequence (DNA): TGTGCCAGCAGCCCAATCCGGGCAGAAGCCTACGAGCAGTACTTC.

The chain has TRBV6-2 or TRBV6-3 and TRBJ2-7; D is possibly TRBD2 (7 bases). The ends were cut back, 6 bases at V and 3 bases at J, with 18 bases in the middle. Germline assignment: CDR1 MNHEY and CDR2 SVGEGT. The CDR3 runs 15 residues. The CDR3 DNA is TGTGCCAGCAGACATCGGGGGGCAGCGGACTACGAGCAGTACTTC. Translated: CASRHRGAADYEQYF.

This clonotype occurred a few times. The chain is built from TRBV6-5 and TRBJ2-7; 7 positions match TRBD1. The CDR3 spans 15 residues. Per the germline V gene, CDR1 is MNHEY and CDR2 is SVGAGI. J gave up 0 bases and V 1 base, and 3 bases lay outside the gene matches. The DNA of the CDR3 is TGTGCCAGCAGTTACTTCACAGGGGTCTCCTACGAGCAGTACTTC. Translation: CASSYFTGVSYEQYF.

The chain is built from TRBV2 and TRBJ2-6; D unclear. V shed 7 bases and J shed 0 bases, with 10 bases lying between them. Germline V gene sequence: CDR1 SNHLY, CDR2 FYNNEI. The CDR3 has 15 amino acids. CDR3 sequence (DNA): TGTGCCAGCACACATCCGAGCTCTGGGGCCAACGTCCTGACTTTC. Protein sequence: CASTHPSSGANVLTF.

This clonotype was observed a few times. The CDR3, as DNA: TGTGCCAGCAGTGGCCCCGGATCTAATTCACCCCTCCACTTT. The encoded protein is CASSGPGSNSPLHF. The chain links TRBV11-3 to TRBJ1-6; D gene unclear. The CDR3 sequence is 14 residues long. Trimming cost V 6 bases and J 6 bases, with 12 bases left between them. The germline CDR1 and CDR2 sequences are SGHNT and YENEEA.

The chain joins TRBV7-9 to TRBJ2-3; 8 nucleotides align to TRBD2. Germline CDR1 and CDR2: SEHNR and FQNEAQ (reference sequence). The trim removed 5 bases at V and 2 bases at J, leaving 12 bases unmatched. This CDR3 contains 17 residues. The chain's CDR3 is CASSPPQGSGVTDTQYF. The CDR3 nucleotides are TGTGCCAGCAGCCCACCCCAAGGTAGCGGGGTCACAGATACGCAGTATTTT.

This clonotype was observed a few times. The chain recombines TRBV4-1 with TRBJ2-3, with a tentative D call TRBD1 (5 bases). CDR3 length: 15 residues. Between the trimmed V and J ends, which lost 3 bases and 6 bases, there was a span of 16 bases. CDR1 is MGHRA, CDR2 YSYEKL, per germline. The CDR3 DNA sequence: TGCGCCAGCAGCCAGCACCATCAGGGTCTGGATACGCAGTATTTT. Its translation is CASSQHHQGLDTQYF.

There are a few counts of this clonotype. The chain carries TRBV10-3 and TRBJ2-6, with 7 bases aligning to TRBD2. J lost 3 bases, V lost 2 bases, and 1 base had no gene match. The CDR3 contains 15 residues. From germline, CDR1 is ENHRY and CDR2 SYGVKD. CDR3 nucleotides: TGTGCCATCAGTGAGGCGGGGGTTGGGGCCAACGTCCTGACTTTC. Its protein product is CAISEAGVGANVLTF.

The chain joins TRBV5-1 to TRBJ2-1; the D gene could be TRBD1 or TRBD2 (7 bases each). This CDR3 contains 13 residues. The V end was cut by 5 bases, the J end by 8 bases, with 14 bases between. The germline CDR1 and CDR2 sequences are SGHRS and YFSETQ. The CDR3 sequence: CASRGGGIDEQFF. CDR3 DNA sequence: TGCGCCAGCAGGGGAGGGGGCATCGATGAGCAGTTCTTC.

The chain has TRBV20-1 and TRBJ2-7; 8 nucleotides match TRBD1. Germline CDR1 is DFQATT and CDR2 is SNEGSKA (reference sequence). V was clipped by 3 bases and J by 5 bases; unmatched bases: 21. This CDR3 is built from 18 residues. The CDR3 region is CSASVPHGTGGSFHEQYF. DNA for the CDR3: TGCAGTGCTAGTGTTCCCCATGGAACAGGGGGTTCTTTCCACGAGCAGTACTTC.

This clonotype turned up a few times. The CDR3 DNA follows: TGCAGCGTTGATTCTGGCCGTCTGGGTGAGCAGTTCTTC. Translation gives CSVDSGRLGEQFF. The chain recombines TRBV29-1 with TRBJ2-1; D gene ambiguous. CDR3 length: 13 residues. Germline assignment: CDR1 SQVTM and CDR2 ANQGSEA. The ends were cut back, 3 bases at V and 9 bases at J, with 15 bases in the middle.

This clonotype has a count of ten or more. The CDR3 DNA reads as TGTGCCAGCAGTCGCCGACAGGGGGCGATCCACGAGCAGTACTTC. Amino acids: CASSRRQGAIHEQYF. The chain has TRBV12-3 or TRBV12-4 and TRBJ2-7; 10 nucleotides line up with TRBD1. V lost 5 bases, J lost 5 bases, and 9 bases stayed unmatched. This CDR3 is built from 15 residues.

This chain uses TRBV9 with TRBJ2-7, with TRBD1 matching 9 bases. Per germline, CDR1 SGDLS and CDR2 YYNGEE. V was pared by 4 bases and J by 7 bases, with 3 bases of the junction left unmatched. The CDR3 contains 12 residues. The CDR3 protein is CASSSQGAEQYF. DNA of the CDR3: TGTGCCAGCAGCTCACAGGGGGCGGAGCAGTACTTC.

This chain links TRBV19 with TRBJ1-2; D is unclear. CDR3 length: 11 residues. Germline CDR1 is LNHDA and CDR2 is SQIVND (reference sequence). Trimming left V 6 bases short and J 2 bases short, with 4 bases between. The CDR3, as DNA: TGTGCCAGTAGGGAGAACTATGGCTACACCTTC. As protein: CASRENYGYTF.

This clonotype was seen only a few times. CDR3 nucleotides: TGTGCTAGTGGTTTGTGGCCGAGGGGACAGGGCAACAACGAGCAGTACTTC. As protein: CASGLWPRGQGNNEQYF. This sequence joins TRBV12-5 and TRBJ2-7; 9 bases are a match to TRBD1. With V trimmed by 2 bases and J by 5 bases, 13 bases remained unmatched. Germline CDR1 and CDR2: LGHNT and FRNRAP. The CDR3 covers 17 residues.

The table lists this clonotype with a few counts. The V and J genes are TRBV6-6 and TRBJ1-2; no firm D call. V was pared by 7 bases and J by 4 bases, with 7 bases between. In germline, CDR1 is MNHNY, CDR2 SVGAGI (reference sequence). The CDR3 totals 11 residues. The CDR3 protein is CASNFFYGYTF. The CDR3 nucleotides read TGTGCCAGCAATTTCTTCTATGGCTACACCTTC.

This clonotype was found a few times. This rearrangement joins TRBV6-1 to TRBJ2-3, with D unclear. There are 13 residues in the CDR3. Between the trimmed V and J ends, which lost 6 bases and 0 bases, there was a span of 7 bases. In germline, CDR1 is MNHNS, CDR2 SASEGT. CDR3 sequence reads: CASRGSSTDTQYF. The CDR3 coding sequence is TGTGCCAGCAGAGGCAGCAGCACAGATACGCAGTATTTT.

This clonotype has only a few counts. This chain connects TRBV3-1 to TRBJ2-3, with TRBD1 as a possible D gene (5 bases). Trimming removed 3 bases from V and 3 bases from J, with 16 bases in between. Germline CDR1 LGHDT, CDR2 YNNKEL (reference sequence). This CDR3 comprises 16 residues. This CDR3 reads CASSQIGRVRTDTQYF. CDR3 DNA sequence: TGTGCCAGCAGCCAGATAGGCAGGGTTCGGACAGATACGCAGTATTTT.

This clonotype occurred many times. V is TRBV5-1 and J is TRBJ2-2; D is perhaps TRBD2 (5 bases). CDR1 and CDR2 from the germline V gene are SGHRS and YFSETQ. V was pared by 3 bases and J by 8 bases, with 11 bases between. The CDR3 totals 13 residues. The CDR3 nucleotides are TGCGCCAGCAGCTGGTTACTAGGTGGGGAGCTGTTTTTT. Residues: CASSWLLGGELFF.

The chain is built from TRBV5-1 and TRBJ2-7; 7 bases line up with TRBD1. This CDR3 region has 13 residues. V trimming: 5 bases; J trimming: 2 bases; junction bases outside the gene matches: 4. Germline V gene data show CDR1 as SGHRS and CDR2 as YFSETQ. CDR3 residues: CASSMDRTYEQYF. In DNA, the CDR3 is TGCGCCAGCAGTATGGACAGGACCTACGAGCAGTACTTC.

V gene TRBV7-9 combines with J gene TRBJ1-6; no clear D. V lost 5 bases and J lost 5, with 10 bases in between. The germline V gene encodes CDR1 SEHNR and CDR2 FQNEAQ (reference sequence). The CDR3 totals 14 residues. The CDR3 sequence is CASSPGVNNSPLHF. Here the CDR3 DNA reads TGTGCCAGCAGCCCCGGGGTTAATAATTCACCCCTCCACTTT.

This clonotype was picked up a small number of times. CDR3: CASGLNRARGDEAFF. The CDR3 region has the DNA TGTGCCAGCGGCCTCAACAGGGCCCGGGGTGATGAAGCTTTCTTT. The chain has TRBV27 and TRBJ1-1; possible D gene TRBD1, 6 bases. This CDR3 comprises 15 residues. Per the germline V gene, CDR1 is MNHEY and CDR2 is SMNVEV (reference sequence). With 8 bases removed from V and 7 bases from J, the gap between germline ends came to 23 bases.

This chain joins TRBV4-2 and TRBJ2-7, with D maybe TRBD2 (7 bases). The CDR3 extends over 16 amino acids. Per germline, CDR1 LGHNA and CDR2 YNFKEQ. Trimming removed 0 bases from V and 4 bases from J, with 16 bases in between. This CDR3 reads CASSQDLGGGGYEQYF. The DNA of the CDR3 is TGTGCCAGCAGCCAAGATCTAGGCGGGGGCGGGTACGAGCAGTACTTC.

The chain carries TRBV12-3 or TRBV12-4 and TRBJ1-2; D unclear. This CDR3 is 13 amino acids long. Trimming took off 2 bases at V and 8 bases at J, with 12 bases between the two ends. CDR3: CASSLSGLGGYTF. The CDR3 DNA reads TGTGCCAGCAGTTTATCAGGCCTGGGAGGCTACACCTTC.

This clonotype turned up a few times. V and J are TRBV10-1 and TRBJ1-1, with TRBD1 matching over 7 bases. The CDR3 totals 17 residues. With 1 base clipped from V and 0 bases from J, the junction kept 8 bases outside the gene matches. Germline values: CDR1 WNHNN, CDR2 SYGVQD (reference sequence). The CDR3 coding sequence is TGCGCCAGCAGTGAGTTCAGACAGGGAGGACTGAACACTGAAGCTTTCTTT. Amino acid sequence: CASSEFRQGGLNTEAFF.